Sequencing of this T cell receptor (beta chain) was carried out in a study of tumor-infiltrating lymphocytes in primary liver carcinoma. As for the study in general: Productive TCRbeta reads per sample were roughly 3.65 to 8 million, not differing by tissue. General study findings and limits: Merely some 8-24% of top clones spanned all five tumor regions.

Unsorted bulk tissue, roughly 20-33 mg of it, served as the source for co-extraction of RNA and DNA. Five separate regions were sampled from each tumor. In regard to this clonotype: Its antigen is not identified. Its ends do not fully match the called genes, so a read error is possible.

cDNA specific to TCR beta was made from around 470 ng of total RNA, with a constant-region primer employed for priming. For TCR beta, libraries were produced by three nested multiplex PCR rounds using slightly modified ARM-PCR. PCR rounds one and two used TRBV1-TRBV30 forward primers with a C-beta reverse primer for around 11 cycles each. Each CDR3 protein gets one entry after TCRdb re-called the multiplex PCR reads with MiXCR. The sample records roughly 78,000 distinct CDR3 sequences, about two thirds being singletons. CDR3 size: 18 residues. CDR1 is SEHNR and CDR2 is FQNEAQ in the germline V gene (reference sequence).

This sequence was found in a woman aged 55-69 years with primary liver carcinoma and hepatitis B virus infection. The sequencing input was liver tumor tissue from sampling region 4. This sample's subset: tumor region T4, right-lateral pole. The V and J genes are TRBV7-9 and TRBJ2-2, with 7 bases that match TRBD1. CDR3 bases: TGTGCCAGCAGCTTACACTACGGGGACAGAGCGAACACCGGGGTGCTGCTTTTT. It translates to CASSLHYGDRANTGVLLF.